This T cell receptor (beta chain) was identified in a study of shared clonotypes between healthy human individuals. The CDR3 totals 14 residues. V lost 3 bases to trimming and J lost 4 bases, with 15 bases between them. Germline V gives CDR1 GTSNPN, CDR2 SVGIG (reference sequence). This table comes from immunoSEQ multiplex PCR, and its TCRdb copy is limited to in-frame clones, with some not included. The sample has some 1 million clones; about 77% are singletons. V is TRBV30 and J is TRBJ1-1, with D unclear. This sequence originates from a man younger than 35 in good health. The sequencing input was memory CD4+ T cells sorted from blood. Subset in this sample: CD45RA-negative fraction. CDR3 in amino acids: CAWSPRFPVTEAFF. The CDR3 DNA reads TGTGCCTGGAGCCCCAGATTTCCTGTCACTGAAGCTTTCTTT.